These T cell receptor beta chains were read from a single sample in a study of blood T cell repertoires in COVID-19. Produced via immunoSEQ multiplex PCR; TCRdb's table is partial and in-frame only. Of approximately 290,000 clones in the sample, about nine tenths were seen once. Sequencing was done on a sample of PBMCs or T cells enriched from blood (not recorded which). These TCRs come from a woman in her twenties or thirties who had recovered from COVID-19. Each CDR3 is given with its conserved first and last residue. D genes are given only for firm matches. Clone size is given for some rows only: seen once, a few or many times, or a class if the clone is expanded.

abundance: .; j_gene: TRBJ1-1; v_gene: TRBV4-3; d_gene: .; CDR3aa: CASSQASTGGRATEAFF; CDR3nt: TGCGCCAGCAGCCAAGCTTCAACCGGGGGACGAGCGACTGAAGCTTTCTTT
abundance: .; j_gene: TRBJ1-5; v_gene: TRBV28; d_gene: TRBD1; CDR3aa: CASSPDRNFNQPQHF; CDR3nt: TGTGCCAGCAGTCCGGACAGGAACTTCAATCAGCCCCAGCATTTT
abundance: .; j_gene: TRBJ1-5; v_gene: TRBV27; d_gene: .; CDR3aa: CASSLLGRQDQPQHF; CDR3nt: TGTGCCAGCAGTTTATTAGGCAGGCAAGATCAGCCCCAGCATTTT
abundance: .; j_gene: TRBJ1-1; v_gene: TRBV29-1; d_gene: .; CDR3aa: CSVDPQINTEAFF; CDR3nt: TGCAGCGTTGACCCACAGATTAACACTGAAGCTTTCTTT
abundance: .; j_gene: TRBJ2-2; v_gene: TRBV29-1; d_gene: .; CDR3aa: CSVSRENTGELFF; CDR3nt: TGCAGCGTGAGCAGGGAGAACACCGGGGAGCTGTTTTTT
abundance: .; j_gene: TRBJ1-2; v_gene: TRBV12-3/TRBV12-4; d_gene: .; CDR3aa: CASSLREAHGYTF; CDR3nt: TGTGCCAGCAGTTTAAGGGAGGCTCATGGCTACACCTTC
abundance: .; j_gene: TRBJ1-4; v_gene: TRBV9; d_gene: TRBD1; CDR3aa: CASSVGGQGNEKLFF; CDR3nt: TGTGCCAGCAGCGTGGGGGGACAGGGCAATGAAAAACTGTTTTTT
abundance: .; j_gene: TRBJ2-3; v_gene: TRBV6-5; d_gene: TRBD2; CDR3aa: CASKLAGRTNTQYF; CDR3nt: TGTGCCAGCAAACTAGCGGGACGCACGAATACGCAGTATTTT
abundance: .; j_gene: TRBJ1-2; v_gene: TRBV5-6; d_gene: .; CDR3aa: CASSLEYLWGRTNYGYTF; CDR3nt: TGTGCCAGCAGCTTGGAATATTTGTGGGGCAGGACTAACTATGGCTACACCTTC
abundance: .; j_gene: TRBJ1-4; v_gene: TRBV4-2; d_gene: .; CDR3aa: CASSQGTDTGGLFF; CDR3nt: TGTGCCAGCAGCCAAGGGACCGACACGGGAGGGCTGTTTTTT
abundance: once; j_gene: TRBJ2-7; v_gene: TRBV11-2; d_gene: .; CDR3aa: CASSSRGRASGEQYF; CDR3nt: TGTGCCAGCAGCTCGCGTGGGCGGGCCTCTGGCGAGCAGTACTTC
abundance: .; j_gene: TRBJ1-1; v_gene: TRBV7-9; d_gene: TRBD1; CDR3aa: CASSSTGGGTEAFF; CDR3nt: TGTGCCAGCAGCTCGACAGGGGGAGGCACTGAAGCTTTCTTT
abundance: .; j_gene: TRBJ1-6; v_gene: TRBV6-5; d_gene: TRBD1; CDR3aa: CASRTAKTGGHPHF; CDR3nt: TGTGCCAGCAGAACGGCCAAGACAGGGGGCCATCCCCACTTT
abundance: .; j_gene: TRBJ1-2; v_gene: TRBV7-2; d_gene: .; CDR3aa: CASSLYRTNYGYTF; CDR3nt: TGTGCCAGCAGCTTATACAGGACTAACTATGGCTACACCTTC
abundance: .; j_gene: TRBJ2-3; v_gene: TRBV6-1; d_gene: TRBD2; CDR3aa: CASSEAQAGGTDTQYF; CDR3nt: TGTGCCAGCAGTGAAGCCCAAGCGGGAGGAACAGATACGCAGTATTTT
abundance: .; j_gene: TRBJ2-7; v_gene: TRBV7-2; d_gene: .; CDR3aa: CASSLAGPGYEQYF; CDR3nt: TGTGCCAGCAGCTTAGCGGGTCCGGGCTACGAGCAGTACTTC
abundance: .; j_gene: TRBJ1-1; v_gene: TRBV24-1; d_gene: TRBD1; CDR3aa: CATRGGALDTEAFF; CDR3nt: TGTGCCACCAGAGGGGGCGCCTTGGACACTGAAGCTTTCTTT
abundance: .; j_gene: TRBJ2-7; v_gene: TRBV2; d_gene: TRBD2; CDR3aa: CASRGTSGRDYEQYF; CDR3nt: TGTGCCAGCAGGGGGACTAGCGGGAGAGATTACGAGCAGTACTTC
abundance: .; j_gene: TRBJ2-7; v_gene: TRBV16; d_gene: .; CDR3aa: CASSQFRLKGRNEQYF; CDR3nt: TGTGCCAGCAGCCAATTTAGATTGAAGGGGCGCAACGAGCAGTACTTC
abundance: .; j_gene: TRBJ2-1; v_gene: TRBV19; d_gene: TRBD1; CDR3aa: CASSTEDRVYNEQFF; CDR3nt: TGTGCCAGTAGTACCGAGGACAGGGTGTACAATGAGCAGTTCTTC
abundance: once; j_gene: TRBJ2-3; v_gene: TRBV7-3; d_gene: TRBD2; CDR3aa: CASSPRGGAFTDTQYF; CDR3nt: TGTGCCAGCAGCCCCCGCGGGGGGGCCTTCACAGATACGCAGTATTTT
abundance: .; j_gene: TRBJ1-1; v_gene: TRBV15; d_gene: TRBD1; CDR3aa: CATSRDPGQKNTEAFF; CDR3nt: TGTGCCACCAGCAGAGACCCGGGACAGAAGAACACTGAAGCTTTCTTT
abundance: .; j_gene: TRBJ1-1; v_gene: TRBV5-1; d_gene: TRBD1; CDR3aa: CASSYRGRDEAFF; CDR3nt: TGCGCCAGCAGCTACAGGGGGAGGGATGAAGCTTTCTTT
abundance: .; j_gene: TRBJ2-1; v_gene: TRBV30; d_gene: .; CDR3aa: CAWRGGNLNEQFF; CDR3nt: TGTGCCTGGAGAGGCGGGAACTTGAATGAGCAGTTCTTC
abundance: .; j_gene: TRBJ2-3; v_gene: TRBV27; d_gene: .; CDR3aa: CASRPLAGYSGPADTQYF; CDR3nt: TGTGCCAGCCGCCCCCTTGCGGGGTACTCTGGCCCCGCAGATACGCAGTATTTT
abundance: once; j_gene: TRBJ1-2; v_gene: TRBV28; d_gene: TRBD1; CDR3aa: CASNTGAIVHGYTF; CDR3nt: TGTGCCAGTAATACAGGGGCTATCGTCCATGGCTACACCTTC
abundance: .; j_gene: TRBJ2-6; v_gene: TRBV2; d_gene: TRBD1; CDR3aa: CASKPGQGRIGANVLTF; CDR3nt: TGTGCCAGCAAACCGGGACAGGGACGTATTGGGGCCAACGTCCTGACTTTC
abundance: .; j_gene: TRBJ2-1; v_gene: TRBV10-3; d_gene: .; CDR3aa: CAISELRSYNEQFF; CDR3nt: TGTGCCATCAGTGAGTTGAGATCATACAATGAGCAGTTCTTC
abundance: .; j_gene: TRBJ2-7; v_gene: TRBV5-1; d_gene: .; CDR3aa: CASSLSSPSYEQYF; CDR3nt: TGCGCCAGCAGCTTGAGTAGTCCTTCCTACGAGCAGTACTTC
abundance: few; j_gene: TRBJ2-7; v_gene: TRBV6-2/TRBV6-3; d_gene: .; CDR3aa: CASSYVGGYEQYF; CDR3nt: TGTGCCAGCAGTTACGTGGGGGGCTACGAGCAGTACTTC